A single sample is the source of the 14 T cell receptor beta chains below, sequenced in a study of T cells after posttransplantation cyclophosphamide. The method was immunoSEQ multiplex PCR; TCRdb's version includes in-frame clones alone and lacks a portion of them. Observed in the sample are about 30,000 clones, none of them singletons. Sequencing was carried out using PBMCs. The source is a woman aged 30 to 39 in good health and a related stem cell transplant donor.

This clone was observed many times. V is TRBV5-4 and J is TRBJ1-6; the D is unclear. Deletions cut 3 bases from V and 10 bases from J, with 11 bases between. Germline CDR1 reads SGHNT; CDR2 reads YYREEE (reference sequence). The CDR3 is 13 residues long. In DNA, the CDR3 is TGTGCCAGCAGCTCGGCGGGGATCTCACCCCTCCACTTT. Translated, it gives CASSSAGISPLHF.

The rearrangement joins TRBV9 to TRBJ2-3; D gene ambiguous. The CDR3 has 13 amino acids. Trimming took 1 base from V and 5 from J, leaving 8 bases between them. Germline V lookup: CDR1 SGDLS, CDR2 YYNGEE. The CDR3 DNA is TGTGCCAGCAGCGTACCACCACAAGATACGCAGTATTTT. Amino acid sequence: CASSVPPQDTQYF.

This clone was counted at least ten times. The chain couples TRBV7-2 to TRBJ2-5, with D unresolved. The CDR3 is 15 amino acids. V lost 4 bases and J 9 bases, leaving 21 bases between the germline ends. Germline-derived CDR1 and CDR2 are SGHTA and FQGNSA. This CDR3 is CASSSLVGAGMAQYF. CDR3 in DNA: TGTGCCAGCAGCTCACTCGTAGGAGCAGGCATGGCCCAGTACTTC.

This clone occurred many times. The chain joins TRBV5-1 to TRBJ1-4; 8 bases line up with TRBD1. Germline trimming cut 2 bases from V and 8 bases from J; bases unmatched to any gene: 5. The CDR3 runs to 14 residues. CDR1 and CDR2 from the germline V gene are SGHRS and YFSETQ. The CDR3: CASSLTGGTEKLFF. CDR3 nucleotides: TGCGCCAGCAGCTTAACAGGGGGTACCGAAAAACTGTTTTTT.

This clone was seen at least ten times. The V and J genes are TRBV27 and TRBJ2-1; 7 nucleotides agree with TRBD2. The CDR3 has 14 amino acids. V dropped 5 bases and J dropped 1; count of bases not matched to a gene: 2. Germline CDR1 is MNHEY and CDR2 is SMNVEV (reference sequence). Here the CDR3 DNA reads TGTGCCAGCAGTCGGGGGGTGTCCTACAATGAGCAGTTCTTC. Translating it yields CASSRGVSYNEQFF.

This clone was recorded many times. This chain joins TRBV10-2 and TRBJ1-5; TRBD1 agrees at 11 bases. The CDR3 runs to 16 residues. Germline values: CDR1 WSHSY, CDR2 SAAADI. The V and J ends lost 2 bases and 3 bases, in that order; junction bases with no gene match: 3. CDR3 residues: CASSERDRGYNQPQHF. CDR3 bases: TGCGCCAGCAGTGAGAGGGACAGGGGGTACAATCAGCCCCAGCATTTT.

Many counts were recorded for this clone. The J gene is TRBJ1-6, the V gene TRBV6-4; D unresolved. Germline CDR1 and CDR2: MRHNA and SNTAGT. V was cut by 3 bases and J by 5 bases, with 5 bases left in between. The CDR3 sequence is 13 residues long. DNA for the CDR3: TGTGCCAGCAGTGAGTCAGATAATTCACCCCTCCACTTT. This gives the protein CASSESDNSPLHF.

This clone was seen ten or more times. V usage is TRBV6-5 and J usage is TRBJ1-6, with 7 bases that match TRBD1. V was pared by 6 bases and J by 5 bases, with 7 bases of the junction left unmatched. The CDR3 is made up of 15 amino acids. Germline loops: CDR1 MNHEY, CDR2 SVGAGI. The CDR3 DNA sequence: TGTGCCAGCAGAGACGGACAGGTTCATAATTCACCCCTCCACTTT. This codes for CASRDGQVHNSPLHF.

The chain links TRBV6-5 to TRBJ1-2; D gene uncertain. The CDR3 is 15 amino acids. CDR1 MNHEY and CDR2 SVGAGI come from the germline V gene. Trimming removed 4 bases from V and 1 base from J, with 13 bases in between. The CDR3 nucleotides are TGTGCCAGCAGTTCCGCGGGCGGAGATAACTATGGCTACACCTTC. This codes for CASSSAGGDNYGYTF.

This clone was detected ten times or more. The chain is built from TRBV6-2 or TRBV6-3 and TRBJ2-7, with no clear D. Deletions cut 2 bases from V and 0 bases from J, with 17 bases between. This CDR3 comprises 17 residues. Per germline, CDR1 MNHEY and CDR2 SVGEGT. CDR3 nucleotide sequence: TGTGCCAGCAGTTACCCCTTTAGCCAAAAAAGCTCCTACGAGCAGTACTTC. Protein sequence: CASSYPFSQKSSYEQYF.

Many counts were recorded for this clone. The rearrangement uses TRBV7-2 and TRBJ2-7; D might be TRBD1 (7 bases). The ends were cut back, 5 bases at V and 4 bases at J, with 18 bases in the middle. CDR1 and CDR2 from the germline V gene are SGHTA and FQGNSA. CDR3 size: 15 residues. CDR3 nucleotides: TGTGCCAGCAGCGGGGGGCAGGGGGGTTTTTACGAGCAGTACTTC. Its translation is CASSGGQGGFYEQYF.

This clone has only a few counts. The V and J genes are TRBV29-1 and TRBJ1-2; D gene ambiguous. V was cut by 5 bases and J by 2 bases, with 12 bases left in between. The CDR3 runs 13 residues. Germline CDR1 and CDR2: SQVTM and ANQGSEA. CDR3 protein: CSVRAGLNYGYTF. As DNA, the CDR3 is TGCAGCGTTAGAGCAGGCCTGAACTATGGCTACACCTTC.

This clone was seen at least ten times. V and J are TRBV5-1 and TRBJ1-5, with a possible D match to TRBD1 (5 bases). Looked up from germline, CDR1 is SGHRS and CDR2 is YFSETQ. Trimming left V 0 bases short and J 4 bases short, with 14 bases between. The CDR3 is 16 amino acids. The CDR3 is CASSLVPRQKNQPQHF. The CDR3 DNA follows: TGCGCCAGCAGCTTGGTTCCGCGACAGAAGAATCAGCCCCAGCATTTT.

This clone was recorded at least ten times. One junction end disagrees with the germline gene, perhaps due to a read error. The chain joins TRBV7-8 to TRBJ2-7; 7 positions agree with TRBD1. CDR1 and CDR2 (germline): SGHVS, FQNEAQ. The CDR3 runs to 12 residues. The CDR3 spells CASSLASTGSDF. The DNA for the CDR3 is TGTGCCAGCAGCTTAGCGTCGACAGGGTCAGACTTC.